This paragraph covers one TCR beta chain sequence. No antigen is known for it. Per-base quality was not reported, and no clone a single base away is much larger than it. Whole blood was collected in K2EDTA tubes by collaborating institutions according to the institutions' own protocols. Collaborator samples were shipped for TCRbeta analysis as frozen whole blood, isolated PBMCs, or DNA extracted from either sample type. This record comes from a study of blood T cell repertoires in COVID-19 (dated by TCRdb to 2018 to 2020). With regard to the full study: Collaborator samples came from the United States, Italy and Spain and covered acute and convalescent phases of COVID-19. The material from the prospective study consisted of cDNA or gDNA derived from T cells, B-cell-depleted T cells, or PBMCs. The dataset comprised deeply sampled blood TCRbeta repertoires from subjects exposed to, actively infected with, or recovered from COVID-19. The repertoires were released in a freely available public database meant as a resource for research on the immune response to SARS-CoV-2. Samples came from the ongoing ImmuneRACE study (first 160 participants) plus 1,254 subjects from 6 global collaborators. Sample metadata almost always included a de-identified subject ID, COVID-19 status, age in years and sex. Where available, HLA class I and class II types were obtained from metadata supplied by the sample provider rather than from assay-based typing.

The paper as a whole reports these results and caveats: The amount of clinical and demographic metadata varied by source and participant and was provided uncurated.

The immunoSEQ Assay, a bias-controlled multiplex PCR, was used to amplify TCRbeta CDR3 regions from genomic DNA. The authors' analysis ran thus. Within the assay, amplification of reference gene primers was used to estimate how many nucleated cells each sample contained. To quantify the absolute abundance of each unique TCRbeta CDR3 rearrangement, sequence reads were collapsed and filtered. For each sample, productive Simpson clonality was calculated as the square root of Simpson's diversity index over productive rearrangements. As stored in TCRdb, this immuneACCESS dataset retains in-frame rearrangements with V and J assigned. A fraction of the clones does not appear; measured against another copy, unresolved V genes explain less than half of the discrepancy, and the remainder lacks a known reason. V and J calls and clone size are as listed in that table; D and trimming were resolved from the DNA. Here the sample has around 6,300 clones; around 84% occur a single time. The leading ten clones occupy roughly an eighth of the sample.

What was sequenced was peripheral blood. This receptor was taken from a human donor with active COVID-19. The donor label of this sample is uncertain.

The CDR3: CASSSQQGGITEAFF. The DNA sequence is given as TGTGCCAGCAGCTCTCAACAGGGGGGGATCACTGAAGCTTTCTTT. The chain uses TRBV13 and TRBJ1-1, with TRBD1 identical over 8 junction bases. The CDR3 numbers 15 residues from cysteine through phenylalanine. Only the CDR3 part of the read is kept: 45 bases, read in frame from the first base. Sequences PRHDT (CDR1) and FYEKMQ (CDR2) are obtained from the germline V gene (reference sequence). V loses 4 bases at its end and J loses 4 bases; junction bases beyond the gene matches: 8.